This TCR beta chain stems from a study of T cell clones after liver transplantation. Only in-frame clones appear in the TCRdb table, and some are missing; sequencing was by immunoSEQ multiplex PCR. The top ten hold about 2.6% of the sample, which has more than 100,000 clones, approximately 79% seen once. The CDR3 spans 16 residues. CDR1 and CDR2 from the germline V gene are MNHEY and SMNVEV (reference sequence). V lost 2 bases and J lost 3; bases outside the gene matches: 7. This clonotype was obtained from a human patient who received a liver transplant. Some T cells could come from the graft donor. Material: CD4+ T cells from blood, obtained approximately 43 months after liver transplant. The V call is TRBV27, the J call TRBJ1-2, with TRBD1 matching 9 bases. CDR3: CASSLSLQGAHYGYTF. CDR3 in DNA: TGTGCCAGCAGTTTAAGCTTACAGGGGGCCCACTATGGCTACACCTTC.